Listed below are T cell receptor beta chains from one sample, sequenced in a study of metastatic and nonmetastatic thyroid tumors. TCRdb re-analyzed the PCR reads using MiXCR. The data show tens of thousands of clones, less than 20% seen once. Input material: blood. The receptors shown here come from a female donor with papillary thyroid cancer or a benign thyroid nodule (not recorded which). Some clones in this sample may be carry-over from other donors' samples. Both conserved end residues are part of each CDR3. D genes are given only for firm matches.

v_call,d_call,cdr3_aa
TRBV6-1,.,CASTRQQGDEKLFF
TRBV27,.,CASSVISGANVLTF
TRBV11-3,.,CASSLDTRDEQFF
TRBV7-9,.,CASSLASSGLLEQFF
TRBV12-3/TRBV12-4,.,CASSSPFQANQETQYF
TRBV9,.,CASSGQSSGNTIYF
TRBV5-1,TRBD1,CASNPGQGIYEQYF
TRBV5-8,TRBD1,CASLLWGQPPNIQYF
TRBV11-3,TRBD2,CASSPPSGSYNEQFF
TRBV6-1,TRBD1,CTSSLSGTGVTDTQYF
TRBV7-2,TRBD1,CASSTPGQGIEKLFF
TRBV6-1,TRBD1,CASRKGQASYEQYF
TRBV11-1,.,CASSLGDTTKQYF
TRBV6-2/TRBV6-3,TRBD1,CASSPDRAGNTEAFF
TRBV30,.,CAWSTKGGSSNQPQHF
TRBV27,.,CASSLRGGGRPQYF
TRBV5-1,TRBD1,CASSPNTIQGSYGYTF
TRBV10-3,TRBD2,CAISAQGGGGSSYNEQFF
TRBV9,.,CASSKGFTDTQYF